This record looks at one T cell receptor (beta chain) sequence and its context. The record originates from a study of STAT5B mutations in CD4+ large granular lymphocyte leukemia. The repertoire was sequenced with immunoSEQ multiplex PCR; TCRdb's copy has only in-frame clones and lacks some. The data hold about 26,000 clones, with roughly 79% observed a single time. Germline V gene data show CDR1 as MNHNY and CDR2 as SVGAGI (reference sequence). CDR3 length equals 12 residues. The V end lost 4 bases, the J end lost 6 bases, and 9 bases lay between the germline ends. The sequencing input was CD4+ T cells from blood buffy coats. The gene calls are TRBV6-6 and TRBJ1-2; TRBD1 is a possible D gene (5 bases). The receptor's source is a human donor in good health. This CDR3 is CASSSPGDGYTF. The CDR3 region has the DNA TGTGCCAGCAGTTCCCCGGGGGATGGCTACACCTTC.